This TCR beta chain was found in a study of technical replicates of blood from a handful of donors. The CDR3 runs to 14 residues. Germline V CDR1 and CDR2: SGHDN, FVKESK. The V end lost 2 bases, the J end lost 4 bases, and 11 bases lay between the germline ends. This clone has a single count. Measured with immunoSEQ multiplex PCR; TCRdb has only the in-frame clones, and not every one. The sample contains about 69,000 clones, approximately 89% of which appear only once. The chain recombines TRBV14 with TRBJ1-2; D unresolved. The sequencing sample was made of PBMCs. This TCR was sampled from a human donor in good health. Some clones in this sample may be carry-over from other donors' samples. The CDR3 protein is CASSQRETPYGYTF. For the CDR3, the DNA is TGTGCCAGCAGCCAAAGGGAGACACCCTATGGCTACACCTTC.